This T cell receptor beta chain was observed in a study of T cell repertoires in cytomegalovirus infection (dated by TCRdb to about 2019). The study in broad terms: The peptide stimulations were aimed at well-studied HLA-B-restricted epitopes as well as recently identified HLA-C-restricted CMV epitopes, whose presentation resists viral immunomodulation. Donor HLA type was relevant to the analysis, as public TCR beta signatures indicated carriage of CMV infection together with the matching HLA type. What the study reported, not specific to this receptor: In the ex vivo response, HLA-C-restricted CMV-specific TCR beta clonotypes were dominant, and in two of eight donors the single most frequent clonotype came from this HLA-C-restricted group. Carriers of CMV infection plus the relevant HLA type were discriminated by the cumulative frequency of public TCR beta family members in the study cohort and in an independent approximately 340-donor cohort.

The treatment or condition label of this sample denotes: in vitro stimulation with specific CMV peptide epitopes to enrich CMV-specific T cells. On this clonotype: It has no known antigen specificity. Base-call qualities are not available, and no considerably larger clone is one nucleotide away.

The CDR3 measures 12 amino acids from cysteine to phenylalanine. The sequence is cut down to CDR3 DNA, 36 bases in frame from base 1. Relative to germline, V is missing 4 bases and J is missing 10 bases, with 7 bases of the junction outside any gene match. Taken from the germline V gene (reference sequence), the CDR1 and CDR2 loops are LNHDA and SQIVND. The listed sequencing device is Illumina HiSeq 1500. TCRdb cleaned the public reads at Q25 with fastp, built clones with MiXCR and kept in-frame beta chains. CDR3 protein duplicates are merged, each entry listing the most common genes and DNA. This sample gives 200,000 to 250,000 distinct CDR3 sequences in total; 35% to 45% of them show up just once. 55% to 60% of the sample goes to the ten largest clones.

The sequence was obtained from a human donor in good health (CMV status not recorded). Some clones in this sample may be carry-over from other donors' samples. The sample consisted of CD8+ T cells from cultured PBMCs, taken from culture after CMV antigen stimulation. The rearranged chain carries TRBV19 and TRBJ2-7, with 7 bases matching TRBD1. The bases read TGTGCCAGTAGTAAGACCCGGGACAGACAGTACTTC. It is translated as CASSKTRDRQYF.